These 10 T cell receptor beta chains originate from one sample sequenced in a study of tumor-infiltrating lymphocytes in oesophageal squamous cell carcinoma. TCRdb processed the PCR reads anew with MiXCR; each CDR3 protein has one entry. The sample shows more than 10,000 distinct CDR3 sequences, less than 55% of them seen only once. Input material: normal esophageal tissue next to the tumor. These TCRs come from a male donor with esophageal squamous cell carcinoma.

This sequence joins TRBV3-1 and TRBJ1-2, with D hard to call. CDR3 size: 12 residues. Germline V lookup: CDR1 LGHDT, CDR2 YNNKEL (reference sequence). Trimming removed 1 base at V and 5 bases at J, with 5 bases between. In DNA, the CDR3 is TGTGCCAGCAGCCAAGTGACTTATGGCTACACCTTC. This sequence encodes CASSQVTYGYTF.

The rearrangement uses TRBV6-6 and TRBJ2-3; no definite D call. The end of the DNA fits TRBJ2-5 better, so the J call may be wrong. CDR1 is MNHNY, CDR2 SVGAGI, per germline (reference sequence). The CDR3 has 13 residues. DNA for the CDR3: TGTGCCAGCAGTGCCCAGCGAAAAGAGACCCAGTACTTC. It translates to CASSAQRKETQYF.

By proportion, this clonotype is medium-sized. The chain joins TRBV7-2 to TRBJ1-2; D unclear. The CDR3 is 14 residues long. The ends were cut back, 2 bases at V and 5 bases at J, with 12 bases in the middle. CDR1 SGHTA and CDR2 FQGNSA come from the germline V gene. As DNA, the CDR3 is TGTGCCAGCAGCTTAAGTAGCCTACTGTATGGCTACACCTTC. It translates to CASSLSSLLYGYTF.

CDR3 sequence (DNA): TGTGCCAGCAGCTTGGCCAGTCAAGAGACCCAGTACTTC. This translates into CASSLASQETQYF. The chain links TRBV5-8 to TRBJ2-5; D not certain. Trimming shortened V by 0 bases and J by 2 bases, and 5 bases separated the two germline ends. The CDR3 is 13 residues long. Germline V lookup: CDR1 SGHTS, CDR2 YDEGEE.

This clonotype has a count of ten or more. This rearrangement joins TRBV5-5 to TRBJ2-5, with 11 bases fitting TRBD2. The V gene end was trimmed by 0 bases and the J gene end by 5 bases; junction bases not matched to a gene: 6. This CDR3 has 16 residues. CDR1 and CDR2 (germline): SGHKS, YYEKEE (reference sequence). The CDR3 region is CASSLELAGGRETQYF. DNA for the CDR3: TGTGCCAGCAGCTTGGAGCTAGCGGGGGGACGGGAGACCCAGTACTTC.

This clonotype has ten or more counts. V and J are TRBV5-1 and TRBJ2-1; 12 bases match TRBD2. CDR3 length: 14 amino acids. CDR1 is SGHRS, CDR2 YFSETQ, per germline. V gave up 3 bases and J gave up 5 bases; unmatched junction bases: 0. CDR3 sequence reads: CASSWTSGNNEQFF. The DNA for the CDR3 is TGCGCCAGCAGCTGGACTAGCGGGAACAATGAGCAGTTCTTC.

This clonotype was observed a single time. CDR3 in amino acids: CASSPGPASFGANVLTF. As DNA, the CDR3 is TGTGCCAGCAGCCCGGGACCTGCGAGCTTCGGGGCCAACGTCCTGACTTTC. V gene TRBV7-2 combines with J gene TRBJ2-6; D is possibly TRBD1 or TRBD2 (5 bases each). The CDR3 runs 17 residues. The V and J ends lost 5 bases and 4 bases respectively, with 18 bases between them. The V gene's germline CDR1 is SGHTA and CDR2 FQGNSA.

The chain employs TRBV7-4 and TRBJ2-1; D remains ambiguous. Deletions cut 5 bases from V and 0 bases from J, with 14 bases between. The CDR3 has 16 residues. From germline, CDR1 is SGHVT and CDR2 SQSDAQ. The CDR3 DNA follows: TGTGCCAGCAGCCCCTCAATCCTGAGCTCCTACAATGAGCAGTTCTTC. Amino acid sequence: CASSPSILSSYNEQFF.

The genes are TRBV5-6 and TRBJ2-1; TRBD2 matches at 8 bases. CDR1 and CDR2 (germline): SGHDT, YYEEEE. CDR3 size: 16 residues. With 4 bases clipped from V and 4 bases from J, the junction kept 10 bases outside the gene matches. The CDR3 nucleotides read TGTGCCAGCAGCATACAACTAGCGGCCACTTACAATGAGCAGTTCTTC. It is translated as CASSIQLAATYNEQFF.

This clonotype was detected a few times. The chain couples TRBV18 to TRBJ2-4, with TRBD1 matching 7 bases. V gave up 6 bases and J gave up 0 bases; unmatched junction bases: 8. The CDR3 is 16 residues long. Germline values: CDR1 KGHSH, CDR2 LQKENI. CDR3 coding DNA: TGTGCCAGCTCCAGGGACAGCCTCATAGCCAAAAACATTCAGTACTTC. Its translation: CASSRDSLIAKNIQYF.